The 10 T cell receptor beta chains reported below all come from one sample, sequenced in a study of shared clonotypes between healthy human individuals. The naive CD8 fraction comprised CD45RO-negative cells positively selected for CCR7 and excluded terminally differentiated effector memory CD45RA+ cells. The table came from immunoSEQ multiplex PCR; TCRdb's copy has only in-frame clones and leaves some out. In the table there are hundreds of thousands of clones, about 95% of which are singletons. The source material was naive CD8+ T cells sorted from blood. These receptors all come from a woman aged 30 to 39 in good health.

Here the CDR3 DNA reads TGTGCCAGCAGCCCGACACAAATCCATGAAAAACTGTTTTTT. Encoded protein: CASSPTQIHEKLFF. The chain couples TRBV27 to TRBJ1-4; D remains ambiguous. Trimming took 6 bases from V and 6 from J, leaving 14 bases between them. The CDR3 is made up of 14 amino acids. Germline lookup yields CDR1 MNHEY and CDR2 SMNVEV (reference sequence).

The V gene is TRBV15, the J gene TRBJ2-2; either TRBD1 or TRBD2 may supply D (6 bases each). The CDR3 sequence is 15 residues long. The germline CDR1 and CDR2 sequences are LNHNV and YYDKDF (reference sequence). V shed 4 bases and J shed 4 bases, with 13 bases lying between them. This CDR3 reads CATSNEGGSTGELFF. DNA of the CDR3: TGTGCCACCAGCAATGAAGGGGGGAGCACCGGGGAGCTGTTTTTT. Drawing the rest from reference TRBV15 and TRBJ2-2, the complete variable domain is DAMVIQNPRYQVTQFGKPVTLSCSQTLNHNVMYWYQQKSSQAPKLLFHYYDKDFNNEADTPDNFQSRRPNTSFCFLDIRSPGLGDTAMYLCATSNEGGSTGELFFGEGSRLTVL.

J is TRBJ2-3 and V is TRBV2, with 11 bases fitting TRBD2. There are 17 residues in the CDR3. V was clipped by 4 bases and J by 0 bases; unmatched bases: 6. From germline, CDR1 is SNHLY and CDR2 FYNNEI. The CDR3 here is CASSAVGTSGSTDTQYF. The CDR3 DNA sequence: TGTGCCAGCAGTGCCGTCGGGACTAGCGGCAGCACAGATACGCAGTATTTT.

The CDR3 DNA is TGTGCCAGCAGTGAAACTCCAGGGACCAACACTGAAGCTTTCTTT. This sequence encodes CASSETPGTNTEAFF. The rearrangement uses TRBV2 and TRBJ1-1, with a possible D match to TRBD1 (5 bases). The CDR3 loop spans 15 amino acids. CDR1 and CDR2 (germline): SNHLY, FYNNEI. V lost 2 bases and J lost 2, with 12 bases in between.

This clone was counted once. The CDR3 coding sequence is TGTGCCAGCAGCCAAGATCTTGCGGGGGAGGGACTTACAGATACGCAGTATTTT. The encoded protein is CASSQDLAGEGLTDTQYF. V gene TRBV4-2 combines with J gene TRBJ2-3; TRBD2 agrees at 7 bases. The CDR3 covers 18 residues. Germline assignment: CDR1 LGHNA and CDR2 YNFKEQ. The ends lost 0 bases at V and 3 bases at J; junction bases unmatched: 12.

The chain links TRBV7-9 to TRBJ1-1; unclear D gene. The CDR3 length is 13 residues. The V end was cut by 6 bases, the J end by 1 base, with 9 bases between. Germline loops: CDR1 SEHNR, CDR2 FQNEAQ (reference sequence). In DNA form, the CDR3 reads TGTGCCAGCAGTCCCAACAGGAACACTGAAGCTTTCTTT. The encoded protein is CASSPNRNTEAFF. The full variable domain, its missing parts supplied by reference TRBV7-9 and TRBJ1-1, is DTGVSQNPRHKITKRGQNVTFRCDPISEHNRLYWYRQTLGQGPEFLTYFQNEAQLEKSRLLSDRFSAERPKGSFSTLEIQRTEQGDSAMYLCASSPNRNTEAFFGQGTRLTVV.

The sample holds one count of this clone. The rearrangement uses TRBV2 and TRBJ2-1, with TRBD2 identical over 10 bases. With 4 bases clipped from V and 10 bases from J, the junction kept 4 bases outside the gene matches. The CDR3 consists of 13 residues. Looked up from germline, CDR1 is SNHLY and CDR2 is FYNNEI. CDR3: CASSGLAGVEQFF. As DNA, the CDR3 is TGTGCCAGCAGTGGGCTAGCGGGGGTAGAGCAGTTCTTC.

As for this clone: Within the sample, other DNA sequences also encode this same CDR3. V and J are TRBV7-6 and TRBJ2-7; the D gene is possibly TRBD2 (6 bases). Trimming took off 5 bases at V and 4 bases at J, with 12 bases between the two ends. The CDR3 covers 13 residues. Germline lookup yields CDR1 SGHVS and CDR2 FNYEAQ. CDR3 loop: CASSPRDFYEQYF. CDR3 in DNA: TGTGCCAGCAGCCCCCGGGACTTTTACGAGCAGTACTTC.

The chain uses TRBV7-9 and TRBJ1-1; 7 bases align to TRBD1. Per the germline V gene, CDR1 is SEHNR and CDR2 is FQNEAQ (reference sequence). The V gene end was trimmed by 6 bases and the J gene end by 0 bases; junction bases not matched to a gene: 13. The CDR3 has 17 residues. CDR3 region: CASSPAHRGWVNTEAFF. CDR3 DNA: TGTGCCAGCAGTCCCGCCCACAGGGGCTGGGTGAACACTGAAGCTTTCTTT.

V usage is TRBV29-1 and J usage is TRBJ2-1; tentatively, D is TRBD2 (7 bases). The germline gives CDR1 SQVTM, CDR2 ANQGSEA. V lost 7 bases and J lost 0, with 13 bases in between. This CDR3 is 14 amino acids long. The CDR3 sequence: CSGRGGSSYNEQFF. The CDR3 nucleotides read TGCAGCGGGAGGGGGGGTAGCTCCTACAATGAGCAGTTCTTC.